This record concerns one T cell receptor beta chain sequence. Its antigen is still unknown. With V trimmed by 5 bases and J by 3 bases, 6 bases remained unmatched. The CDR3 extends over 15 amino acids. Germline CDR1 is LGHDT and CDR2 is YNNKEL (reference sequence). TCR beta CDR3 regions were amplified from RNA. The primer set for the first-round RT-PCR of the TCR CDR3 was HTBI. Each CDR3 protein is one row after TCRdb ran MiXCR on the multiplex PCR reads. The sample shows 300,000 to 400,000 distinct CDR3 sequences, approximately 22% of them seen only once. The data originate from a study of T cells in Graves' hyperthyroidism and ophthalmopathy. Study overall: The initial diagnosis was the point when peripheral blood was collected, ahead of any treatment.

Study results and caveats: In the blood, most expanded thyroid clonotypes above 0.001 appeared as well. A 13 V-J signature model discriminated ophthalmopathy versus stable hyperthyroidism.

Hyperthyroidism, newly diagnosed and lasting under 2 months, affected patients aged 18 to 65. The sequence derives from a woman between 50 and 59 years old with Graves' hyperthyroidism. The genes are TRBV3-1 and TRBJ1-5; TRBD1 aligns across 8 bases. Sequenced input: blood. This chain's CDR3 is CASSYGTGNNQPQHF. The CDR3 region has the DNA TGTGCCAGCAGCTATGGGACAGGTAACAATCAGCCCCAGCATTTT.